The 20 T cell receptor beta chains in this list originate from one sample, sequenced in a study of blood T cell repertoires in COVID-19. This table comes from immunoSEQ multiplex PCR, and its TCRdb copy is limited to in-frame clones, with some not included. Among fewer than 35,000 clones listed, 85% were seen once. The sample comprised peripheral blood. Receptor source: a man between 60 and 75 years old with active COVID-19.

This chain connects TRBV7-6 to TRBJ2-1; 10 bases line up with TRBD2. V shed 5 bases and J 3 bases; nucleotides not matched to a gene: 10. Germline CDR1 and CDR2: SGHVS and FNYEAQ. This CDR3 comprises 17 residues. CDR3 region: CASSPRILAGIYNEQFF. CDR3 nucleotides: TGTGCCAGCAGCCCGAGGATACTAGCGGGGATCTACAATGAGCAGTTCTTC.

The gene calls are TRBV14 and TRBJ1-1; D not certain. This CDR3 spans 13 amino acids. CDR1 is SGHDN, CDR2 FVKESK, per germline. The V end was cut by 4 bases, the J end by 4 bases, with 10 bases between. The CDR3 region has the DNA TGTGCCAGCAGCCCTCGGTCAGGCACTGAAGCTTTCTTT. This codes for CASSPRSGTEAFF.

The sample holds a few counts of this clone. The genes are TRBV10-2 and TRBJ2-1; 10 bases line up with TRBD2. Trimming at V came to 8 bases and at J to 12 bases, leaving 1 base not matched to a gene. The CDR3 has 10 residues. Germline CDR1 WSHSY, CDR2 SAAADI. CDR3 loop: CASGTSAQFF. The CDR3 bases are TGCGCCAGCGGGACTAGCGCGCAGTTCTTC.

This chain connects TRBV28 to TRBJ2-3; perhaps TRBD2 as D (8 bases). Germline CDR1 is MDHEN and CDR2 is SYDVKM. V was trimmed by 5 bases and J by 4 bases, leaving 16 bases between them. CDR3 size: 15 residues. CDR3 sequence (DNA): TGTGCCAGCAGTCCACCGGGAGGGGGCGCAGATACGCAGTATTTT. This codes for CASSPPGGGADTQYF. Full variable domain (remainder filled in from reference TRBV28 and TRBJ2-3): DVKVTQSSRYLVKRTGEKVFLECVQDMDHENMFWYRQDPGLGLRLIYFSYDVKMKEKGDIPEGYSVSREKKERFSLILESASTNQTSMYLCASSPPGGGADTQYFGPGTRLTVL.

The V call is TRBV7-9, the J call TRBJ2-7; TRBD2 aligns across 7 bases. The V gene's germline CDR1 is SEHNR and CDR2 FQNEAQ (reference sequence). CDR3 length: 15 residues. Losses at the gene ends were 6 bases for V and 1 base for J; bases not matched to a gene: 9. CDR3 region: CASSQGAGASYEQYF. In DNA form, the CDR3 reads TGTGCCAGCAGTCAAGGGGCGGGAGCGTCCTACGAGCAGTACTTC.

V is TRBV5-4 and J is TRBJ2-1; 7 bases fit TRBD2. This CDR3 has 16 amino acids. V gave up 0 bases and J gave up 6 bases; unmatched junction bases: 9. Germline CDR1 reads SGHNT; CDR2 reads YYREEE (reference sequence). Written as DNA, the CDR3 is TGTGCCAGCAGCTTGGCCCAAGCGGGAAGCGGCAATGAGCAGTTCTTC. Protein sequence: CASSLAQAGSGNEQFF.

The genes are TRBV5-1 and TRBJ1-3; 7 bases map to TRBD1. The junction had 5 bases not matched to a gene; V was cut back by 4 bases and J by 4 bases. From germline, CDR1 is SGHRS and CDR2 YFSETQ. The CDR3 covers 14 residues. Here the CDR3 reads CASSLTGEGNTIYF. DNA of the CDR3: TGCGCCAGCAGCCTAACAGGGGAAGGAAACACCATATATTTT. The complete variable domain, with remaining parts taken from reference TRBV5-1 and TRBJ1-3, reads KAGVTQTPRYLIKTRGQQVTLSCSPISGHRSVSWYQQTPGQGLQFLFEYFSETQRNKGNFPGRFSGRQFSNSRSEMNVSTLELGDSALYLCASSLTGEGNTIYFGEGSWLTVV.

The rearrangement uses TRBV6-5 and TRBJ1-2, with 8 bases lining up with TRBD1. This CDR3 spans 13 amino acids. The germline V gene has CDR1 MNHEY and CDR2 SVGAGI. J gave up 8 bases and V 6 bases, and 8 bases lay outside the gene matches. In DNA, the CDR3 is TGTGCCAGCAGCTTGGACAGGGTGGAAGGCTACACCTTC. Translating it yields CASSLDRVEGYTF.

This chain connects TRBV6-5 to TRBJ2-1, with 8 bases aligning to TRBD2. V lost 10 bases and J lost 10; bases outside the gene matches: 6. CDR1 MNHEY and CDR2 SVGAGI come from the germline V gene. This CDR3 region has 11 residues. CDR3 sequence reads: CATVAGREQFF. CDR3 nucleotides: TGTGCCACCGTAGCGGGAAGGGAGCAGTTCTTC.

This chain uses TRBV3-1 (or the pseudogene TRBV3-2) with TRBJ1-1; 10 positions match TRBD1. This CDR3 has 15 residues. The V gene end was trimmed by 5 bases and the J gene end by 4 bases; junction bases not matched to a gene: 7. Germline V gene data show CDR1 as LGHDT and CDR2 as YNNKEL (reference sequence). Written as DNA, the CDR3 is TGTGCCAGCAGCTTCGGGACAGGGGCTTCCACTGAAGCTTTCTTT. Translated: CASSFGTGASTEAFF.

Only a few counts were recorded for this clone. The chain combines TRBV18 with TRBJ2-5, with 8 positions matching TRBD1. After removal of 0 bases from V and 5 bases from J, the junction contained 23 bases not matched to a gene. Germline CDR1 KGHSH, CDR2 LQKENI. The CDR3 totals 21 residues. The CDR3 loop reads CASSPPSKAGTGYSPGETQYF. In DNA form, the CDR3 reads TGTGCCAGCTCACCACCGTCCAAAGCAGGGACAGGATACTCCCCGGGGGAGACCCAGTACTTC.

Regarding this clone: A read error may account for a junction end that differs from germline. The CDR3 reads CASSRTRHYEQFF. CDR3 nucleotide sequence: TGTGCTAGCAGTCGGACTAGACATTATGAGCAGTTCTTC. This chain links TRBV7-7 with TRBJ2-1; 7 bases fit TRBD2. Germline V CDR1 and CDR2: SSHAT, FNYEAQ (reference sequence). CDR3 length: 13 residues.

This clone was observed once. The gene calls are TRBV3-1 (or the pseudogene TRBV3-2) and TRBJ2-3, with TRBD2 matching over 8 bases. Germline CDR1 is LGHDT and CDR2 is YNNKEL (reference sequence). The CDR3 covers 14 residues. V was pared by 4 bases and J by 7 bases, with 7 bases of the junction left unmatched. CDR3 in amino acids: CASSLGAGVYTQYF. CDR3 DNA: TGTGCCAGCAGCCTCGGAGCGGGAGTATATACGCAGTATTTT.

The chain employs TRBV14 and TRBJ1-2; D is possibly TRBD1 (6 bases). This CDR3 is built from 15 residues. The germline V and J ends were trimmed by 1 base and 8 bases, with 17 bases remaining between them. Germline V gives CDR1 SGHDN, CDR2 FVKESK. As DNA, the CDR3 is TGTGCCAGCAGCCAAGTCCAAAACAGGGTGGAGGGCTACACCTTC. It specifies CASSQVQNRVEGYTF.

This rearrangement joins TRBV7-2 to TRBJ1-1; TRBD1 aligns across 8 bases. The CDR3 covers 12 residues. With 5 bases clipped from V and 8 bases from J, the junction kept 4 bases outside the gene matches. CDR1 and CDR2 from the germline V gene are SGHTA and FQGNSA. The CDR3 reads CASSRTGSEAFF. CDR3 coding DNA: TGTGCCAGCAGCCGGACAGGGTCCGAAGCTTTCTTT.

The CDR3 spells CASSTSGRKHNEQFF. The CDR3 DNA follows: TGTGCCAGCAGCACTAGCGGGAGGAAACACAATGAGCAGTTCTTC. The chain couples TRBV7-3 to TRBJ2-1; 12 nucleotides match TRBD2. V was clipped by 5 bases and J by 5 bases; unmatched bases: 4. CDR1 and CDR2 from the germline V gene are SGHTA and FQGTGA. This CDR3 is 15 amino acids long.

The chain couples TRBV11-2 to TRBJ2-6, with 8 bases aligning to TRBD1. Germline V lookup: CDR1 SGHAT, CDR2 FQNNGV. This CDR3 is 15 amino acids long. After removal of 5 bases from V and 2 bases from J, the junction contained 2 bases not matched to a gene. The CDR3, as DNA: TGTGCCAGCAGCCAACAGGGGGCTGGGGCCAACGTCCTGACTTTC. Amino acids: CASSQQGAGANVLTF.

J is TRBJ2-1 and V is TRBV7-9; 14 nucleotides agree with TRBD2. The V segment lost 5 bases and the J segment 2 bases; nucleotides outside the gene matches: 17. Germline values: CDR1 SEHNR, CDR2 FQNEAQ (reference sequence). The CDR3 has 21 amino acids. Here the CDR3 DNA reads TGTGCCAGCAGCAGGGGAGCCGGGACTAGCGGGAGTTTAGTCCCCTACAATGAGCAGTTCTTC. Protein: CASSRGAGTSGSLVPYNEQFF.

The chain joins TRBV28 to TRBJ2-3; 7 bases align to TRBD2. CDR3 length: 16 amino acids. Germline V gene lookup returns CDR1 MDHEN and CDR2 SYDVKM. Trimming removed 6 bases from V and 0 bases from J; junction bases left unmatched: 9. The DNA of the CDR3 is TGTGCCAGCAGCCTTGGAAGCGGGACTAGCACAGATACGCAGTATTTT. Amino acids: CASSLGSGTSTDTQYF.

This rearrangement joins TRBV11-3 to TRBJ2-3; perhaps TRBD2 as D (6 bases). Per the germline V gene, CDR1 is SGHNT and CDR2 is YENEEA. The length of the CDR3 is 15 residues. V lost 0 bases and J lost 5, with 12 bases in between. CDR3 amino acids: CASSLELARGDTQYF. The CDR3 region has the DNA TGTGCCAGCAGCTTAGAACTAGCTAGGGGAGATACGCAGTATTTT.